The 2 T cell receptor beta chains given below trace back to one sample, sequenced in a study of cytomegalovirus exposure and HLA in healthy donors listed by TCRdb under 2017. Receptor libraries were prepared by the immunoSEQ multiplex PCR assay. For the multiplex PCR, a mixture combining 60 forward primers for TCR Vbeta segments and 13 reverse primers for TCR Jbeta segments was used. TCRdb carries this immuneACCESS record with in-frame sequences only. Its versions omit some clonotypes, under half of them owing to an unresolved V gene in the studies checked, with the rest unexplained. Here the sample has fewer than 130,000 clones; 74% occur a single time. The ten largest clones capture roughly 2.6% of the sample. The sequencing sample was made of PBMCs. Every receptor here comes from a man aged 45-65 years in good health and CMV-seropositive.

CDR3 loop: CASSQRTSGGYEQYF. CDR3 bases: TGCGCCAGCAGCCAGCGGACTAGCGGGGGGTACGAGCAGTACTTC. V gene TRBV4-1 combines with J gene TRBJ2-7; 14 positions match TRBD2. CDR3 length: 15 residues. CDR1 is MGHRA and CDR2 is YSYEKL in the germline V gene. J was trimmed by 4 bases and V by 3 bases; bases with no gene match: 2.

The J gene is TRBJ1-5, the V gene TRBV30, with D possibly being TRBD1 (6 bases). V dropped 2 bases and J dropped 4 bases, with 9 bases sitting between them. The CDR3 consists of 13 residues. The V gene's germline CDR1 is GTSNPN and CDR2 SVGIG (reference sequence). The CDR3 nucleotides are TGTGCCTGGAGTTCCACAGGGAATCAGCCCCAGCATTTT. It translates to CAWSSTGNQPQHF.